A single sample gave rise to the 24 T cell receptor beta chains below, sequenced in a study of metastatic and nonmetastatic thyroid tumors. No patient had received any treatment before thyroid surgery. TCRdb re-called the PCR reads through MiXCR. The repertoire holds about 50,000 clones, with more than 20% as singletons. Sequencing was done on a sample of blood. These TCRs come from a female donor with papillary thyroid cancer or a benign thyroid nodule (not recorded which). Some clones in this sample may be carry-over from other donors' samples.

Ten or more counts support this clone. In the same sample, other DNA sequences code for this CDR3. CDR3 coding DNA: TGTGCCAGCAGTTCTCTCTCCGCCCTCAATCAGCCCCAGCATTTT. This sequence encodes CASSSLSALNQPQHF. The V and J genes are TRBV27 and TRBJ1-5; the D is unclear. V was clipped by 4 bases and J by 3 bases, with 13 bases between them. This CDR3 has 15 amino acids. Germline-derived CDR1 and CDR2 are MNHEY and SMNVEV (reference sequence).

The chain combines TRBV10-3 with TRBJ2-1, with D tentatively TRBD1 (5 bases). Deletions cut 4 bases from V and 0 bases from J, with 19 bases between. The CDR3 length is 18 residues. In germline, CDR1 is ENHRY, CDR2 SYGVKD. CDR3 sequence: CAISVKGAKKGSYNEQFF. Here the CDR3 DNA reads TGTGCCATCAGTGTTAAAGGGGCCAAAAAGGGCTCCTACAATGAGCAGTTCTTC.

This clone has only a few counts. At one boundary the junction diverges from the germline segment, which might be a read error. J is TRBJ2-7 and V is TRBV6-2 or TRBV6-3; possibly TRBD2 for D (6 bases). The CDR3 has 14 residues. The germline gives CDR1 MNHEY, CDR2 SVGEGT. Here the CDR3 reads CASSYGGMGYDQYF. The CDR3 nucleotides are TGTGCCAGCAGTTACGGCGGGATGGGCTACGATCAGTACTTC.

This clone was recorded at least ten times. CDR3 nucleotides: TGTGCCAGCAGCGGGTCAGGGGAAGATGGTGAAAAACTGTTTTTT. Its translation: CASSGSGEDGEKLFF. J is TRBJ1-4 and V is TRBV5-5; D possibly corresponds to TRBD1 (6 bases). The germline CDR1 and CDR2 sequences are SGHKS and YYEKEE (reference sequence). V lost 4 bases and J 7 bases, leaving 17 bases between the germline ends. The length of the CDR3 is 15 residues.

This clone was recorded at least ten times. The rearrangement uses TRBV5-1 and TRBJ2-6; D unclear. Germline V lookup: CDR1 SGHRS, CDR2 YFSETQ. V shed 0 bases and J shed 0 bases, with 4 bases lying between them. The CDR3 totals 15 residues. In DNA form, the CDR3 reads TGCGCCAGCAGCTTGGGGGTCTCTGGGGCCAACGTCCTGACTTTC. It encodes CASSLGVSGANVLTF.

This clone was recorded many times. This chain connects TRBV5-1 to TRBJ2-7, with D possibly being TRBD2 (5 bases). The germline V and J ends were trimmed by 4 bases and 2 bases, with 10 bases remaining between them. Germline V CDR1 and CDR2: SGHRS, YFSETQ. The CDR3 has 13 residues. CDR3 sequence (DNA): TGCGCCAGCAGCCTGAGCGGTACCTACGAGCAGTACTTC. It is translated as CASSLSGTYEQYF. The full variable domain, its missing parts supplied by reference TRBV5-1 and TRBJ2-7, is KAGVTQTPRYLIKTRGQQVTLSCSPISGHRSVSWYQQTPGQGLQFLFEYFSETQRNKGNFPGRFSGRQFSNSRSEMNVSTLELGDSALYLCASSLSGTYEQYFGPGTRLTVT.

In its sample, this clone was seen many times. The chain combines TRBV18 with TRBJ2-7; 8 nucleotides align to TRBD1. The CDR3 is 15 amino acids. The germline V gene encodes CDR1 KGHSH and CDR2 LQKENI. V trimming: 2 bases; J trimming: 4 bases; junction bases outside the gene matches: 7. CDR3 amino acids: CASSPTGTGEYEQYF. Written as DNA, the CDR3 is TGTGCCAGCTCACCAACCGGGACAGGTGAATACGAGCAGTACTTC.

The chain has TRBV15 and TRBJ1-1; D is perhaps TRBD1 (5 bases). CDR3 length: 15 residues. With 0 bases removed from V and 1 base from J, the gap between germline ends came to 9 bases. Germline V gene lookup returns CDR1 LNHNV and CDR2 YYDKDF (reference sequence). In DNA form, the CDR3 reads TGTGCCACCAGCAGAGATATAGGGGCGAACACTGAAGCTTTCTTT. Translated: CATSRDIGANTEAFF.

This clone was observed many times. The J gene is TRBJ1-3, the V gene TRBV30, with TRBD1 identical over 8 bases. Germline loops: CDR1 GTSNPN, CDR2 SVGIG (reference sequence). J lost 4 bases, V lost 4 bases, and 9 bases had no gene match. The CDR3 runs to 15 residues. The CDR3 DNA is TGTGCCTGGACCTTAAGGACAGGGCCCGGAAACACCATATATTTT. The encoded protein is CAWTLRTGPGNTIYF.

As to this clone: A clone one base away is much larger, so this may be a read error. The V gene is TRBV25-1, the J gene TRBJ1-5, with D possibly matching TRBD1 (6 bases). Germline loops: CDR1 MGHDK, CDR2 SYGVNS. V was pared by 7 bases and J by 7 bases, with 14 bases between. This CDR3 is 13 amino acids long. The CDR3 loop reads CASNYREGQPQHF. In DNA form, the CDR3 reads TGTGCCAGCAACTACAGGGAAGGACAGCCCCAGCATTTT. The variable domain in full, completed from reference TRBV25-1 and TRBJ1-5, reads EADIYQTPRYLVIGTGKKITLECSQTMGHDKMYWYQQDPGMELHLIHYSYGVNSTEKGDLSSESTVSRIRTEHFPLTLESARPSHTSQYLCASNYREGQPQHFGDGTRLSIL.

This clone has a count of ten or more. V usage is TRBV7-9 and J usage is TRBJ2-5; D is perhaps TRBD2 (5 bases). Trimming removed 4 bases from V and 5 bases from J, with 17 bases in between. CDR1 SEHNR and CDR2 FQNEAQ come from the germline V gene (reference sequence). This CDR3 has 15 residues. CDR3 amino acids: CASSSTWRVGETQYF. CDR3 nucleotide sequence: TGTGCCAGCAGCTCCACCTGGCGGGTCGGGGAGACCCAGTACTTC. The full variable domain, completed using reference TRBV7-9 and TRBJ2-5, is DTGVSQNPRHKITKRGQNVTFRCDPISEHNRLYWYRQTLGQGPEFLTYFQNEAQLEKSRLLSDRFSAERPKGSFSTLEIQRTEQGDSAMYLCASSSTWRVGETQYFGPGTRLLVL.

The table lists this clone with many counts. This specimen includes other DNA sequences encoding the same CDR3. This chain links TRBV5-1 with TRBJ2-1; 10 nucleotides match TRBD2. Unmatched junction bases numbered 7, after V lost 4 bases and J lost 3 bases. CDR3 size: 16 residues. CDR1 is SGHRS, CDR2 YFSETQ, per germline. The CDR3 loop is CASSLTGTSDYNEQFF. As DNA, the CDR3 is TGCGCCAGCAGCCTCACGGGGACTAGCGACTACAATGAGCAGTTCTTC.

With respect to this clone: A much larger clone is a single base away; this may be a read error. CDR3 nucleotide sequence: TGCAGTGCTAGAGGTCAGGCGGACGGCGAGCGGTACTTC. This encodes CSARGQADGERYF. The chain uses TRBV20-1 and TRBJ2-7; D unclear. The CDR3 loop spans 13 amino acids. In germline, CDR1 is DFQATT, CDR2 SNEGSKA (reference sequence).

In its sample, this clone was seen many times. The rearrangement links TRBV20-1 to TRBJ2-3, with TRBD1 matching 7 bases. CDR1 and CDR2 (germline): DFQATT, SNEGSKA (reference sequence). J was trimmed by 1 base and V by 5 bases; bases with no gene match: 6. This CDR3 contains 14 residues. CDR3 amino acids: CSAVTGEGTDTQYF. In DNA form, the CDR3 reads TGCAGTGCTGTCACAGGGGAAGGCACAGATACGCAGTATTTT.

This clone has at least ten counts. The chain employs TRBV7-9 and TRBJ1-1; TRBD1 matches 8 bases. Germline V gene data show CDR1 as SEHNR and CDR2 as FQNEAQ (reference sequence). The CDR3 consists of 17 residues. Trimming cost V 3 bases and J 1 base; bases outside gene matches: 10. The CDR3 region is CASSFQGARVANTEAFF. In DNA form, the CDR3 reads TGTGCCAGCAGCTTCCAGGGGGCGAGGGTCGCGAACACTGAAGCTTTCTTT.

This rearrangement joins TRBV5-8 to TRBJ1-6; D is uncertain. Germline CDR1 and CDR2: SGHTS and YDEGEE. The CDR3 is 14 residues long. The ends were cut back, 6 bases at V and 9 bases at J, with 16 bases in the middle. CDR3 sequence reads: CASNELNRISPLHF. As DNA, the CDR3 is TGTGCCAGCAACGAGCTGAACCGGATTTCACCCCTCCACTTT.

About this clone itself: A single base separates this from a much larger clone, so it may be a read error. The rearrangement links TRBV9 to TRBJ2-1; D might be TRBD1 (6 bases). V lost 2 bases and J lost 5, with 11 bases in between. The CDR3 length is 14 residues. Germline lookup yields CDR1 SGDLS and CDR2 YYNGEE. The CDR3 here is CASSVGDIHNEQFF. CDR3 nucleotides: TGTGCCAGCAGCGTTGGGGACATCCACAATGAGCAGTTCTTC. Drawing the rest from reference TRBV9 and TRBJ2-1, the complete variable domain is DSGVTQTPKHLITATGQRVTLRCSPRSGDLSVYWYQQSLDQGLQFLIQYYNGEERAKGNILERFSAQQFPDLHSELNLSSLELGDSALYFCASSVGDIHNEQFFGPGTRLTVL.

Details on this clone: At one of its ends the junction is not consistent with the germline gene, which may arise from a read error. The V call is TRBV6-5, the J call TRBJ1-5, with D perhaps TRBD1 (6 bases). Germline V gives CDR1 MNHEY, CDR2 SVGAGI. The CDR3 is made up of 13 amino acids. The CDR3 DNA is TGTGCCAGCAGCTACTCAAACAGGGTGCCCCAGCATTTT. This sequence encodes CASSYSNRVPQHF.

This clone was observed at least ten times. The chain carries TRBV6-1 and TRBJ2-7, with a tentative D call TRBD1 (6 bases). V was trimmed by 5 bases and J by 3 bases, leaving 14 bases between them. CDR1 MNHNS and CDR2 SASEGT come from the germline V gene. There are 14 residues in the CDR3. The DNA of the CDR3 is TGTGCCAGCAGTCCCCCAGGGGATGGCTACGAGCAGTACTTC. This translates into CASSPPGDGYEQYF.

This clone was seen repeatedly, ten times or more. The same CDR3 also results from other DNA sequences found in this sample. V usage is TRBV7-9 and J usage is TRBJ2-7; possible D gene TRBD1, 5 bases. Germline values: CDR1 SEHNR, CDR2 FQNEAQ (reference sequence). The CDR3 sequence is 15 residues long. V was cut by 5 bases and J by 7 bases, with 21 bases left in between. The CDR3 DNA follows: TGTGCCAGCAGCACTACGAACTCAGGGTCGGAAGAGCAGTACTTC. This codes for CASSTTNSGSEEQYF.

This clone appeared many times. The chain recombines TRBV5-1 with TRBJ1-3; D not certain. The CDR3 runs 20 residues. With 4 bases removed from V and 4 bases from J, the gap between germline ends came to 30 bases. CDR1 and CDR2 (germline): SGHRS, YFSETQ. CDR3 sequence reads: CASSRRGTDSQQISGNTIYF. The DNA of the CDR3 is TGCGCCAGCAGCCGAAGAGGTACGGACTCCCAGCAAATTAGCGGAAACACCATATATTTT.

The rearrangement joins TRBV4-1 to TRBJ1-1; possibly TRBD1 for D (6 bases). From germline, CDR1 is MGHRA and CDR2 YSYEKL. The germline V and J ends were trimmed by 0 bases and 13 bases, with 24 bases remaining between them. CDR3 size: 16 residues. The CDR3 reads CASSQDGGARNTDGFF. The CDR3 DNA reads as TGCGCCAGCAGCCAAGATGGGGGGGCACGGAACACTGACGGTTTCTTT.

This clone was seen a handful of times. At one end the junction does not follow the germline gene, possibly because of a read error. V is TRBV5-1 and J is TRBJ2-7; D is possibly TRBD1 (5 bases). CDR3 length: 13 residues. Germline values: CDR1 SGHRS, CDR2 YFSETQ. The CDR3 nucleotides are TGCGCCAGCAGCTTTCAGGGCGTGTACGAGCATTACTTC. Amino acid sequence: CASSFQGVYEHYF.

As regards this clone: The germline gene is not matched at one end of the junction; a read error may be the cause. The chain recombines TRBV5-6 with TRBJ1-5; no definite D call. CDR3 length: 14 amino acids. Germline values: CDR1 SGHDT, CDR2 YYEEEE. CDR3 sequence (DNA): TGTGCCAGCCGCTTGTTAGGTCTCAATCAGCCCCCGCATTTT. Translated: CASRLLGLNQPPHF. Using reference TRBV5-6 and TRBJ1-5 for the parts outside the CDR3, the full variable domain is DAGVTQSPTHLIKTRGQQVTLRCSPKSGHDTVSWYQQALGQGPQFIFQYYEEEERQRGNFPDRFSGHQFPNYSSELNVNALLLGDSALYLCASRLLGLNQPPHFGDGTRLSIL.